This is a list of T cell receptor beta chains from one sample in a study of cytomegalovirus exposure and HLA in healthy donors. Generated by immunoSEQ multiplex PCR, the TCRdb table keeps only in-frame clones and is missing some. Found here are tens of thousands of clones, 55% to 80% of them singletons; the top ten hold about 22%. The sequenced sample was PBMCs. The receptors shown here come from a woman in her forties or fifties in good health and CMV-seropositive. Both conserved end residues are part of each CDR3. The D gene is left open where the match is weak. Expanded clones get a size class; other rows say once, few or many, or leave the size out.

NA	NA	TRBV5-1	TRBJ2-3	CASRPYGDTQYF	TGCGCCAGCAGGCCGTACGGAGATACGCAGTATTTT
NA	TRBD1	TRBV18	TRBJ1-2	CASSPDRGLYGYTF	TGTGCCAGCTCACCGGACAGGGGGCTATATGGCTACACCTTC
NA	TRBD1	TRBV5-6	TRBJ1-1	CASSFKKTGSLAEAFF	TGTGCCAGCAGCTTTAAAAAGACAGGGTCTTTGGCTGAAGCTTTCTTT
NA	TRBD1	TRBV18	TRBJ1-5	CASPPGQGRPQHF	TGTGCCAGCCCACCGGGACAGGGGCGCCCCCAGCATTTT
NA	NA	TRBV4-3	TRBJ2-1	CASSQPRRGGNEQFF	TGCGCCAGCAGCCAACCGAGGAGGGGGGGCAATGAGCAGTTCTTC
few	NA	TRBV6-1	TRBJ2-6	CASIRAASGANVLTF	TGTGCCAGCATCAGGGCCGCCTCTGGGGCCAACGTCCTGACTTTC
many	TRBD2	TRBV29-1	TRBJ2-7	CSVEWRGLAGVTYEQYF	TGCAGCGTTGAATGGAGGGGACTAGCGGGAGTGACCTACGAGCAGTACTTC
NA	NA	TRBV19	TRBJ1-1	CASSINSDTEAFF	TGTGCCAGTAGTATCAATAGTGACACTGAAGCTTTCTTT
NA	TRBD1	TRBV19	TRBJ2-3	CATTETGPVQDTQYF	TGTGCCACCACCGAGACAGGGCCAGTCCAGGATACGCAGTATTTT
NA	TRBD1	TRBV7-9	TRBJ1-1	CASSTRQGADTEAFF	TGTGCCAGCAGCACTCGACAGGGGGCTGATACTGAAGCTTTCTTT
NA	NA	TRBV6-7	TRBJ2-5	CASSYSGGGGKTQYF	TGTGCCAGCAGTTACTCAGGAGGGGGCGGAAAGACCCAGTACTTC
NA	TRBD2	TRBV18	TRBJ2-5	CASSPARLAGGQETQYF	TGTGCCAGCTCACCTGCCCGACTAGCGGGAGGACAAGAGACCCAGTACTTC
NA	NA	TRBV11-2	TRBJ1-2	CASSLVSGFMGYGYTF	TGTGCCAGCAGCTTAGTGTCAGGGTTCATGGGGTATGGCTACACCTTC
NA	NA	TRBV13	TRBJ2-7	CASSPGVRSYEQYF	TGTGCCAGCAGCCCGGGTGTACGGTCCTACGAGCAGTACTTC
NA	TRBD1	TRBV7-2	TRBJ1-1	CASSQRTGSKAFF	TGTGCCAGCAGCCAACGGACAGGGAGTAAAGCTTTCTTT
NA	TRBD1	TRBV28	TRBJ2-3	CASSSLTGGADTQYF	TGTGCCAGCAGTTCCTTGACAGGGGGCGCAGATACGCAGTATTTT
medium-sized	NA	TRBV2	TRBJ1-2	CASKGAGRGYTF	TGTGCCAGCAAAGGGGCAGGCCGTGGCTACACCTTC
few	TRBD2	TRBV6-5	TRBJ2-7	CASSRGLADEQYF	TGTGCCAGCAGCCGTGGACTAGCAGACGAGCAGTACTTC
NA	TRBD1	TRBV18	TRBJ1-5	CASSPLGTGGNQPQHF	TGTGCCAGCTCACCACTAGGGACAGGGGGAAATCAGCCCCAGCATTTT
NA	NA	TRBV15	TRBJ2-3	CATSRRLGAQLPDTQYF	TGTGCCACCAGCCGCCGGCTAGGGGCCCAACTGCCAGATACGCAGTATTTT
few	TRBD1	TRBV7-9	TRBJ1-1	CASSPGQENTEAFF	TGTGCCAGCAGCCCCGGACAGGAGAACACTGAAGCTTTCTTT
few	NA	TRBV4-3	TRBJ2-7	CASSQGGVGHEQYF	TGCGCCAGCAGCCAGGGCGGGGTCGGCCACGAGCAGTACTTC